This T cell receptor (beta chain) was obtained from a study of T cell responses to AZD1222 COVID-19 vaccine. Measured with immunoSEQ multiplex PCR; TCRdb has only the in-frame clones, and not every one. The sample includes under 150,000 clones, 75% to 85% seen only once; the top ten take roughly 4%. CDR3 size: 13 residues. The junction had 12 bases not matched to a gene; V was cut back by 6 bases and J by 11 bases. CDR1 and CDR2 (germline): SNHLY, FYNNEI. As concerns this clone: The antigen remains undetermined.

The study's findings and limits: There were mostly white British donors and more females than males, and clonal diversity was possibly underestimated. Spike-specific TCRs gained breadth and depth after people received two AZD1222 doses. Regions 160-218 and 743-854 held dominance among vaccine-associated CD4 TCRs, which spanned spike. Variant regions that are unmutated are reportedly the target of nearly half of spike-specific TCRs.

This receptor was obtained from an adult in good health. Material: peripheral blood, obtained on day 0 of MenACWY control vaccination. This rearrangement joins TRBV2 to TRBJ1-1, with 7 bases aligning to TRBD1. CDR3 region: CASSGLGTVFAFF. The CDR3 DNA reads TGTGCCAGCAGCGGTCTAGGGACAGTTTTTGCTTTCTTT.